The 21 T cell receptor beta chains below come from one sample, sequenced in a study of blood T cells in healthy people across ages. Sample-barcoded 5' priming and a J-beta primer mix drove a second PCR of 7 to 11 cycles. Each CDR3 protein gets one entry after TCRdb re-called the 5' RACE reads with MiXCR. The table has approximately 730,000 distinct CDR3 sequences, about 55% seen once. Sequenced: blood. All receptors come from a man older than 75 in good health.

The J gene is TRBJ1-4, the V gene TRBV18; 12 bases map to TRBD1. J was trimmed by 7 bases and V by 3 bases; bases with no gene match: 3. The germline CDR1 and CDR2 sequences are KGHSH and LQKENI. The CDR3 has 15 amino acids. DNA of the CDR3: TGTGCCAGCTCACCCGGGACAGGGGGCCGTGAAAAACTGTTTTTT. This translates into CASSPGTGGREKLFF.

This clonotype was counted once. The V and J genes are TRBV19 and TRBJ2-3, with 8 bases identical to TRBD1. CDR1 LNHDA and CDR2 SQIVND come from the germline V gene (reference sequence). CDR3 length: 13 amino acids. V dropped 8 bases and J dropped 7; count of bases not matched to a gene: 8. Written as DNA, the CDR3 is TGTGCCAGTCGGGCAGGGGGCGGATATACGCAGTATTTT. Protein product: CASRAGGGYTQYF.

The chain combines TRBV27 with TRBJ2-3, with D possibly TRBD1 on 6 matching bases. The CDR3 is made up of 14 amino acids. Germline assignment: CDR1 MNHEY and CDR2 SMNVEV (reference sequence). The V gene lost 8 bases and the J gene lost 2 bases, with 14 bases spanning the gap. The DNA of the CDR3 is TGTGCCAGCGCCCAGGGGATCCCCACAGATACGCAGTATTTT. This translates into CASAQGIPTDTQYF.

This chain connects TRBV14 to TRBJ2-1; maybe TRBD1 (5 bases). CDR1 is SGHDN and CDR2 is FVKESK in the germline V gene. V lost 1 base to trimming and J lost 4 bases, with 14 bases between them. The CDR3 runs 16 residues. CDR3 DNA sequence: TGTGCCAGCAGCCAAGGCTGGGGTAGGGGATACAATGAGCAGTTCTTC. Protein sequence: CASSQGWGRGYNEQFF.

This chain uses TRBV28 with TRBJ2-7, with 9 bases that match TRBD2. Germline V gene data show CDR1 as MDHEN and CDR2 as SYDVKM. After removal of 0 bases from V and 4 bases from J, the junction contained 7 bases not matched to a gene. The CDR3 is 16 amino acids. CDR3: CASSLWGLAKRYEQYF. CDR3 sequence (DNA): TGTGCCAGCAGTTTATGGGGACTAGCTAAGCGTTACGAGCAGTACTTC. Full variable domain (outside the CDR3, taken from reference TRBV28 and TRBJ2-7): DVKVTQSSRYLVKRTGEKVFLECVQDMDHENMFWYRQDPGLGLRLIYFSYDVKMKEKGDIPEGYSVSREKKERFSLILESASTNQTSMYLCASSLWGLAKRYEQYFGPGTRLTVT.

The rearrangement uses TRBV20-1 and TRBJ2-4; D is unresolved. The J call may be incorrect, as the DNA end agrees better with TRBJ2-7. Germline assignment: CDR1 DFQATT and CDR2 SNEGSKA (reference sequence). This CDR3 comprises 13 residues. The CDR3 protein is CSAATGNVGEQYF. DNA for the CDR3: TGCAGTGCTGCCACGGGTAACGTGGGCGAGCAGTACTTC.

The chain employs TRBV20-1 and TRBJ1-4; 7 bases map to TRBD1. Trimming cost V 4 bases and J 8 bases; bases outside gene matches: 7. This CDR3 is 13 amino acids long. CDR1 DFQATT and CDR2 SNEGSKA come from the germline V gene (reference sequence). The CDR3: CSAIDRVGEKLFF. In nucleotides, the CDR3 is TGCAGTGCTATCGACAGGGTAGGGGAAAAACTGTTTTTT.

The chain is built from TRBV19 and TRBJ2-1, with TRBD2 matching 9 bases. CDR3 length: 15 amino acids. Germline CDR1 is LNHDA and CDR2 is SQIVND (reference sequence). V trimming: 6 bases; J trimming: 7 bases; junction bases outside the gene matches: 10. For the CDR3, the DNA is TGTGCCAGTAGCAGAGGACTAGCGTTCCAGAATGAGCAGTTCTTC. Its translation: CASSRGLAFQNEQFF.

The rearrangement joins TRBV29-1 to TRBJ1-5; the D gene is possibly TRBD1 (5 bases). Germline loops: CDR1 SQVTM, CDR2 ANQGSEA. With 6 bases removed from V and 7 bases from J, the gap between germline ends came to 19 bases. CDR3 length: 14 residues. The CDR3 sequence is CSVLTDSRGQPQHF. The DNA of the CDR3 is TGCAGCGTCCTTACGGACTCTCGGGGGCAGCCCCAGCATTTT.

The gene calls are TRBV9 and TRBJ2-3, with D unclear. Trimming stripped 4 bases from V and 4 bases from J, with 13 bases between. Germline assignment: CDR1 SGDLS and CDR2 YYNGEE. The CDR3 is made up of 14 amino acids. DNA for the CDR3: TGTGCCAGCAGCTCGCGAATGGTCCCAGATACGCAGTATTTT. Encoded protein: CASSSRMVPDTQYF.

This chain links TRBV3-1 with TRBJ1-6; 7 bases match TRBD1. Trimming cost V 6 bases and J 9 bases; bases outside gene matches: 8. The CDR3 spans 14 residues. From germline, CDR1 is LGHDT and CDR2 YNNKEL (reference sequence). This CDR3 reads CASSPDRDGSPLHF. The CDR3, as DNA: TGTGCCAGCAGTCCAGACAGGGACGGTTCACCCCTCCACTTT.

This clonotype was observed many times. This chain connects TRBV29-1 to TRBJ2-7, with TRBD1 identical over 8 bases. Germline trimming cut 4 bases from V and 6 bases from J; bases unmatched to any gene: 8. The germline gives CDR1 SQVTM, CDR2 ANQGSEA. The CDR3 runs 13 residues. The CDR3 nucleotides are TGCAGCGTTGCCGGACAGGGACATCTCGAGCAGTACTTC. Its protein product is CSVAGQGHLEQYF.

This rearrangement joins TRBV9 to TRBJ2-3; no firm D call. CDR1 is SGDLS, CDR2 YYNGEE, per germline. The CDR3 totals 14 residues. Trimming took off 2 bases at V and 14 bases at J, with 21 bases between the two ends. Here the CDR3 reads CASSVLAASRDAYF. CDR3 sequence (DNA): TGTGCCAGCAGCGTCCTTGCCGCTTCCAGAGACGCGTATTTT.

This clonotype was detected ten times or more. The junction and the germline gene differ at one end; a read error may be behind it. The V call is TRBV5-1, the J call TRBJ2-6; TRBD1 agrees at 7 bases. Germline assignment: CDR1 SGHRS and CDR2 YFSETQ. This CDR3 spans 15 amino acids. This chain's CDR3 is CASSLQGAGANVLTF. CDR3 bases: TGTGCCAGCAGCCTCCAGGGGGCTGGGGCCAACGTCCTGACTTTC.

The rearrangement links TRBV6-5 to TRBJ1-4, with a tentative D call TRBD1 (6 bases). The V gene's germline CDR1 is MNHEY and CDR2 SVGAGI. This CDR3 has 14 amino acids. Trimming stripped 10 bases from V and 3 bases from J, with 15 bases between. DNA of the CDR3: TGTGCCACCGGCCGGGGGCTCTCTAATGAAAAACTGTTTTTT. The encoded protein is CATGRGLSNEKLFF.

This chain links TRBV20-1 with TRBJ2-7, with 15 bases identical to TRBD2. Germline trimming cut 1 base from V and 5 bases from J; bases unmatched to any gene: 3. The CDR3 covers 15 residues. CDR1 is DFQATT, CDR2 SNEGSKA, per germline (reference sequence). The CDR3, as DNA: TGCAGTGCTAGAGCCGGGACTAGCGGGAGGAACGAGCAGTACTTC. Translating gives CSARAGTSGRNEQYF.

The V and J genes are TRBV5-1 and TRBJ2-1; D unresolved. The CDR3 spans 17 residues. Germline V gives CDR1 SGHRS, CDR2 YFSETQ. V lost 1 base, J lost 0 bases, and 14 bases lay in between. The CDR3 region is CASSLFPGQSSYNEQFF. In DNA, the CDR3 is TGCGCCAGCAGCTTGTTCCCCGGTCAGAGCTCCTACAATGAGCAGTTCTTC.

The rearrangement uses TRBV27 and TRBJ2-7, with D possibly being TRBD1 (8 bases). CDR1 and CDR2 (germline): MNHEY, SMNVEV (reference sequence). The germline V and J ends were trimmed by 5 bases and 2 bases, with 16 bases remaining between them. This CDR3 comprises 15 residues. CDR3 sequence: CASSLYRGGTYEQYF. CDR3 DNA: TGTGCCAGCAGTCTTTACAGGGGGGGAACCTACGAGCAGTACTTC.

Remarks on this clonotype: This could be a read error, since a much larger clone is one nucleotide away. This rearrangement joins TRBV28 to TRBJ2-1; 12 nucleotides line up with TRBD2. V trimming: 6 bases; J trimming: 8 bases; junction bases outside the gene matches: 14. Germline CDR1 MDHEN, CDR2 SYDVKM. This CDR3 is built from 17 residues. CDR3 sequence (DNA): TGTGCCAGCAGACGTGCGACTAGCGGGAGTTCGCGGGATGAGCAGTTCTTC. Its protein product is CASRRATSGSSRDEQFF.

This chain joins TRBV20-1 and TRBJ2-3; 8 bases are a match to TRBD2. Germline V CDR1 and CDR2: DFQATT, SNEGSKA (reference sequence). The CDR3 totals 15 residues. V gave up 6 bases and J gave up 4 bases; unmatched junction bases: 12. CDR3 region: CSATTGGPGADTQYF. The CDR3 nucleotides read TGCAGTGCAACAACGGGAGGGCCAGGGGCAGATACGCAGTATTTT.

This chain joins TRBV2 and TRBJ2-3, with 7 bases that match TRBD2. The V gene's germline CDR1 is SNHLY and CDR2 FYNNEI. V lost 7 bases, J lost 2 bases, and 12 bases stayed unmatched. The CDR3 loop spans 16 amino acids. In nucleotides, the CDR3 is TGTGCCAGCACCTCGAAGGGCGGGAGCACCACAGATACGCAGTATTTT. The encoded protein is CASTSKGGSTTDTQYF.